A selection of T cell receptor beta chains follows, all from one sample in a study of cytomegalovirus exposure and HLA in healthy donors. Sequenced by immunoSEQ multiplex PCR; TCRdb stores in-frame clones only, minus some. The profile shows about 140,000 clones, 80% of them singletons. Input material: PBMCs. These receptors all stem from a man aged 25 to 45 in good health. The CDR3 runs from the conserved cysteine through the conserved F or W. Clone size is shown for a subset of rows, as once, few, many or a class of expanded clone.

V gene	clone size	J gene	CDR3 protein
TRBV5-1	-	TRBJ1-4	CASSRQGPTNEKLFF
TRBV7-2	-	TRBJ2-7	CASSLVEGLNEQYF
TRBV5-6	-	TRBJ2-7	CASSLAGATYEQYF
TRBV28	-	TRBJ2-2	CASSFSPSGLENTGELFF
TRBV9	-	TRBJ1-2	CASSAWTGPLVPGYTF
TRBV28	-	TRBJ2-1	CASTLALAGSRNEQFF
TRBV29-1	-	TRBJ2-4	CSATERELAKNIQYF
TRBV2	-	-	CASSADRGTYEQYF
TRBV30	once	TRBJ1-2	CAWSSPRPVYGYTF
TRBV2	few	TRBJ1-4	CASTRQDTTNEKLFF
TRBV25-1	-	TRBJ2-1	CASSEAGPYNEQFF
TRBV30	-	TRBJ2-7	CALGLAGVEQYF
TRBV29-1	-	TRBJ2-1	CSVEGTGRGPQFF
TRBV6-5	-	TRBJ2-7	CASSYSRGLGQYF
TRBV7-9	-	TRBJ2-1	CASSHARTTPSNEQFF
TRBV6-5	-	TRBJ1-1	CASGAGFTEAFF
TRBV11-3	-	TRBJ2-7	CASSRTGGGYEQYF
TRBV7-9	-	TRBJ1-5	CASSRKATGDYQPQHF
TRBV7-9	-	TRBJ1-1	CASSLGGEAFF
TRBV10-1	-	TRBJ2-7	CASSAAGGNPYEQYF
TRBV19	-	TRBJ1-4	CASSPDRGFGKLFF
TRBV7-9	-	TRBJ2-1	CASSPSASGRGGNEQFF
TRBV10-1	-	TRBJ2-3	CASSRDFSTDTQYF